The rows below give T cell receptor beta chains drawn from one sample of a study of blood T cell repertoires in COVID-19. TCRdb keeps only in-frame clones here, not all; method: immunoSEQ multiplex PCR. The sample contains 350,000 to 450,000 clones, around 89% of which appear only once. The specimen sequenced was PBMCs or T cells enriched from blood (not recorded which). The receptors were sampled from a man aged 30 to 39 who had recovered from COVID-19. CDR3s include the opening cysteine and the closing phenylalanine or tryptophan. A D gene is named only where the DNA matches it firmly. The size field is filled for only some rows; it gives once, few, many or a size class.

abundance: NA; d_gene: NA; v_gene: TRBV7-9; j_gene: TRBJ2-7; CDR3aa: CASSKIRQSYEQYF; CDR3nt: TGTGCCAGCAGTAAAATTCGACAGTCCTACGAGCAGTACTTC
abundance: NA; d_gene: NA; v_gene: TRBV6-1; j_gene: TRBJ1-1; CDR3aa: CASSEYRELEAFF; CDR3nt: TGTGCCAGCAGTGAATACAGGGAACTTGAAGCTTTCTTT
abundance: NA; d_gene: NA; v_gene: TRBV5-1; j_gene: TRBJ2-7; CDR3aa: CASTLGASEQYF; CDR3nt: TGCGCCAGCACCCTTGGGGCCTCCGAGCAGTACTTC
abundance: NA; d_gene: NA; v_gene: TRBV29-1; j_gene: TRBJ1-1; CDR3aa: CSVVQTGLKGSTEAFF; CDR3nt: TGCAGCGTTGTCCAGACGGGACTCAAGGGGAGCACTGAAGCTTTCTTT
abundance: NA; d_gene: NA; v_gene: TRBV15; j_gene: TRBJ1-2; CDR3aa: CATSAGRAQGSHGYTF; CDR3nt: TGTGCCACCAGCGCCGGACGCGCACAGGGTAGCCATGGCTACACCTTC
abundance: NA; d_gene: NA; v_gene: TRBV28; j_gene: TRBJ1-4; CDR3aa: CASRRTATNEKLFF; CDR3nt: TGTGCCAGCAGAAGGACAGCAACTAATGAAAAACTGTTTTTT
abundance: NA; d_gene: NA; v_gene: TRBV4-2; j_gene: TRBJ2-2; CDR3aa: CASSQEASQGRELFF; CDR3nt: TGTGCCAGCAGCCAAGAGGCTAGCCAGGGGCGGGAGCTGTTTTTT
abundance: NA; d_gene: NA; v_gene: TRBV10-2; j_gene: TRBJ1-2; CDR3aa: CASSVSLYGYTF; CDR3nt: TGCGCCAGCAGTGTTAGCCTCTATGGCTACACCTTC
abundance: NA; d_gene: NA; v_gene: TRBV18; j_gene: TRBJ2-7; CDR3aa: CASSPPLGGYEQYF; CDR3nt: TGTGCCAGCTCACCACCGTTAGGGGGATACGAGCAGTACTTC
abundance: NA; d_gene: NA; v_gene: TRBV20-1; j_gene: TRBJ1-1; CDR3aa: CSAPVNTEAFF; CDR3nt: TGCAGTGCCCCGGTGAACACTGAAGCTTTCTTT
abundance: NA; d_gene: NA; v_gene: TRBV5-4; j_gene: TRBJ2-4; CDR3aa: CASSLTGAKNIQYF; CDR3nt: TGTGCCAGCAGCCTCACAGGGGCCAAAAACATTCAGTACTTC
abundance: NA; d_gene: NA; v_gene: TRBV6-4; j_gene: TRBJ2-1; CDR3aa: CASSPHESGYNEQFF; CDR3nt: TGTGCCAGCAGCCCCCATGAAAGCGGCTACAATGAGCAGTTCTTC
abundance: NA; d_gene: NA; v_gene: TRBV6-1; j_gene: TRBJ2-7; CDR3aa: CASSDYSSYEQYF; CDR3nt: TGTGCCAGCAGTGATTACTCCTCCTACGAGCAGTACTTC
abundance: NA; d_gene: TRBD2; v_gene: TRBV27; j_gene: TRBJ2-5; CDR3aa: CASRRGGREETQYF; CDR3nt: TGTGCCAGCAGGCGGGGGGGGCGGGAAGAGACCCAGTACTTC
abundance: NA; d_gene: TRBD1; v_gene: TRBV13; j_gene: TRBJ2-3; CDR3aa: CASSINRGQGDTQYF; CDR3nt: TGTGCCAGCAGCATCAACAGGGGGCAGGGAGATACGCAGTATTTT
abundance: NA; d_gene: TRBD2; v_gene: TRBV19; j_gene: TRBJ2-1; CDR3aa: CASSMDSGGYNEQFF; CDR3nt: TGTGCCAGTAGTATGGACTCGGGAGGATACAATGAGCAGTTCTTC
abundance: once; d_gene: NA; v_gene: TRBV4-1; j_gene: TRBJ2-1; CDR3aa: CASSQLRGSSYNEQFF; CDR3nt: TGCGCCAGCAGCCAACTGAGGGGGAGCTCCTACAATGAGCAGTTCTTC
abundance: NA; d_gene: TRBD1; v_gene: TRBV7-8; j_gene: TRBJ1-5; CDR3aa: CASSLRQGTDQPQHF; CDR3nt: TGTGCCAGCAGCCTAAGACAGGGAACTGATCAGCCCCAGCATTTT
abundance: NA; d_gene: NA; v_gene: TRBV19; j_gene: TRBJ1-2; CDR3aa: CASKDRPQAPNYGYTF; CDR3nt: TGTGCCAGCAAGGACAGACCCCAGGCTCCTAACTATGGCTACACCTTC
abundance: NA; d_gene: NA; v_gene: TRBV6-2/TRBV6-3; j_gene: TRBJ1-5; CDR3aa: CASSYSGGQIVNQPQHF; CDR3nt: TGTGCCAGCAGTTACTCGGGGGGGCAGATCGTCAATCAGCCCCAGCATTTT
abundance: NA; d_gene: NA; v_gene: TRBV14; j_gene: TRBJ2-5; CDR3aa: CASSLLSFPYQETQYF; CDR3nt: TGTGCCAGCAGTTTGTTAAGCTTCCCGTACCAAGAGACCCAGTACTTC
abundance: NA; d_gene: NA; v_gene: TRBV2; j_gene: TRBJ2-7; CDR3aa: CASISRDSRRGSSYEQYF; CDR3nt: TGTGCCAGCATTAGCCGGGACTCCCGCCGAGGGAGCTCCTACGAGCAGTACTTC
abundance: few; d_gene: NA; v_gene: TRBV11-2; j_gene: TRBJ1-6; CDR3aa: CASSLTDNSPLHF; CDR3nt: TGTGCCAGCAGCTTGACAGATAATTCACCCCTCCACTTT
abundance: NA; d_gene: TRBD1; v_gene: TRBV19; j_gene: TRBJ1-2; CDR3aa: CASSTSTGTGLRYTF; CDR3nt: TGTGCCAGTAGTACGTCTACCGGGACAGGGTTGCGCTACACCTTC
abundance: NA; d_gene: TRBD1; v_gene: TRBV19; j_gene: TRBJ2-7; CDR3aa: CASSTGDLSYEQYF; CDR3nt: TGTGCCAGTAGCACAGGGGACCTCTCCTACGAGCAGTACTTC
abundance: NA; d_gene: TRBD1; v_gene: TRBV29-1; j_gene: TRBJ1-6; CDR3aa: CSVRQGSNSPLHF; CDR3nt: TGCAGCGTAAGACAGGGATCGAATTCACCCCTCCACTTT
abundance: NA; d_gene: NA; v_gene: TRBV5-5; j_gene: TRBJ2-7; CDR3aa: CASSLAWTASYEQYF; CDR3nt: TGTGCCAGCAGCTTGGCCTGGACAGCCTCCTACGAGCAGTACTTC
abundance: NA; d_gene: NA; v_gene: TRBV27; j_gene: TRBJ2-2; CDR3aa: CASSLTWVRSNTGELFF; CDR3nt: TGTGCCAGCAGTTTAACGTGGGTCAGGTCAAACACCGGGGAGCTGTTTTTT
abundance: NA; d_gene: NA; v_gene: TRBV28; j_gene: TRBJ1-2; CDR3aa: CASSFLSGYGYTF; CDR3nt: TGTGCCAGCAGTTTTTTATCGGGATATGGCTACACCTTC
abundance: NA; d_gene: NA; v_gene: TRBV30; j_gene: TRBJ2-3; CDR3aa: CAWSGGRGRDTQYF; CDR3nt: TGTGCCTGGAGTGGTGGCAGGGGACGGGATACGCAGTATTTT
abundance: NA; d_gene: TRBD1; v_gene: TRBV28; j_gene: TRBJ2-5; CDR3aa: CASSLPTGGGETQYF; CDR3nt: TGTGCCAGCAGTTTACCGACAGGGGGCGGCGAGACCCAGTACTTC
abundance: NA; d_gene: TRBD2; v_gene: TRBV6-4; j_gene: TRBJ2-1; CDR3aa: CASSVVAGDYNEQFF; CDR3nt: TGTGCCAGCAGTGTGGTAGCGGGAGACTACAATGAGCAGTTCTTC
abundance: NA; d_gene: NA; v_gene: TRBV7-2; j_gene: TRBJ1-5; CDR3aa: CASSFGEIQPQHF; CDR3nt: TGTGCCAGCAGTTTCGGTGAGATTCAGCCCCAGCATTTT
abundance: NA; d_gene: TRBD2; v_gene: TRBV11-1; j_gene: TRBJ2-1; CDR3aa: CASSLGREVYNEQFF; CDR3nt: TGTGCCAGCAGCTTAGGGCGGGAGGTCTACAATGAGCAGTTCTTC
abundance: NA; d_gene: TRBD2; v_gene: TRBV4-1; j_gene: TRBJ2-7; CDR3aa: CASSQRTSFGEQYF; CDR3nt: TGCGCCAGCAGCCAACGGACTAGTTTTGGAGAGCAGTACTTC
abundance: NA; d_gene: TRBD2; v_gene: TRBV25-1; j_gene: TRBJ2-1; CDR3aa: CASSLAGGLNEQFF; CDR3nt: TGTGCCAGCAGTCTTGCGGGAGGCCTCAATGAGCAGTTCTTC
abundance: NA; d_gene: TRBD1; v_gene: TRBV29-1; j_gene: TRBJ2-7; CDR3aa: CSVRVGQGRDYEQYF; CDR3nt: TGCAGCGTTCGGGTGGGACAGGGTCGAGACTACGAGCAGTACTTC
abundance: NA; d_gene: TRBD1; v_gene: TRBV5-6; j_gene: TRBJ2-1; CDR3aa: CASSLWDRDKFEQFF; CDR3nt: TGTGCCAGCAGCTTGTGGGACAGGGATAAGTTTGAGCAGTTCTTC
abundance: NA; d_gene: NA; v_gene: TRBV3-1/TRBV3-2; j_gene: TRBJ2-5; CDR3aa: CASSQDSIFRLEETQYF; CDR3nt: TGTGCCAGCAGCCAAGATTCGATTTTCAGACTTGAAGAGACCCAGTACTTC
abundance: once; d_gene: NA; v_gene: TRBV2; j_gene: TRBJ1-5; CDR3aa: CASSVQGPAVNQPQHF; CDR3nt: TGTGCCAGCAGTGTCCAGGGGCCCGCGGTAAATCAGCCCCAGCATTTT
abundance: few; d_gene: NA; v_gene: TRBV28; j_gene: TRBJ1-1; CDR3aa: CASSDLLGGAREAFF; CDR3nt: TGTGCCAGCAGTGACCTGCTGGGGGGGGCTCGTGAAGCTTTCTTT
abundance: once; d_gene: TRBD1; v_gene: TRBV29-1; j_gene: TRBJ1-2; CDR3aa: CSVYRGFSSGYTF; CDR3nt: TGCAGCGTTTACAGGGGTTTTAGCTCTGGCTACACCTTC
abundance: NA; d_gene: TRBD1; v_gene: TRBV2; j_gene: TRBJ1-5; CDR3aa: CASRGDRGNQPQHF; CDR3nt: TGTGCCAGCAGGGGGGACAGGGGAAATCAGCCCCAGCATTTT
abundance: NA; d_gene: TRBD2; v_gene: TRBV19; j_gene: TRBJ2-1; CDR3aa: CASSIGGLAAEQFF; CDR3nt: TGTGCCAGTAGTATAGGGGGACTAGCCGCTGAGCAGTTCTTC
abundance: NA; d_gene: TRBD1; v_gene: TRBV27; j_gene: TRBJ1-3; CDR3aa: CASSSTGSRNTIYF; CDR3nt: TGTGCCAGCAGTTCGACAGGGTCGCGAAACACCATATATTTT
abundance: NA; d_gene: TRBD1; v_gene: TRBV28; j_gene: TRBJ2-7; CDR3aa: CASSSTGGKFYEQYF; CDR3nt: TGTGCCAGCAGTTCGACAGGGGGCAAATTCTACGAGCAGTACTTC
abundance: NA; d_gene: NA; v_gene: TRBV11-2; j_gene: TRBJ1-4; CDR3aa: CASSPSRKLFF; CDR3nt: TGTGCCAGCAGCCCCTCCCGAAAACTGTTTTTT
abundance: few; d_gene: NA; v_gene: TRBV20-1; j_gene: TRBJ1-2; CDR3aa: CSRRSNYGYTF; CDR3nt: TGCAGTCGGCGGTCGAACTATGGCTACACCTTC
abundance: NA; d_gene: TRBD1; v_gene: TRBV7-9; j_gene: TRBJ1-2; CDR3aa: CASSLVRQGARGYTF; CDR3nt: TGTGCCAGCAGCTTAGTCCGACAGGGGGCGCGAGGCTACACCTTC
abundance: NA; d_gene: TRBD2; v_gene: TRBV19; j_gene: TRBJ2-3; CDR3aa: CASSISSGGTDTQYF; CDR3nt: TGTGCCAGTAGTATATCTAGCGGGGGCACAGATACGCAGTATTTT
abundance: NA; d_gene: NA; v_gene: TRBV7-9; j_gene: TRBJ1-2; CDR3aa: CASSLDHRTNYGYTF; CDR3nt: TGTGCCAGCAGCTTAGACCACAGAACCAACTATGGCTACACCTTC
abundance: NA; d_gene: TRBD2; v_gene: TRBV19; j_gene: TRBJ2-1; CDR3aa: CASSIVTSGREEQFF; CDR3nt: TGTGCCAGTAGTATAGTGACTAGCGGGAGGGAAGAGCAGTTCTTC
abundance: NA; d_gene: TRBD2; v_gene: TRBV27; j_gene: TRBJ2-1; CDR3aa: CASSLLLAGGPSNEQFF; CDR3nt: TGTGCCAGCAGTTTACTTTTAGCGGGAGGGCCGTCCAATGAGCAGTTCTTC
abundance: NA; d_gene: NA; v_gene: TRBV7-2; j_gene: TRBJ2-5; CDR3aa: CASSREGHLKTQYF; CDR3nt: TGTGCCAGCAGCAGAGAGGGACACCTGAAGACCCAGTACTTC
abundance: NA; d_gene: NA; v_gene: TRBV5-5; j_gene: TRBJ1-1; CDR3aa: CASSLRQAGGTEAFF; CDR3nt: TGTGCCAGCAGCTTGAGGCAGGCTGGTGGGACTGAAGCTTTCTTT
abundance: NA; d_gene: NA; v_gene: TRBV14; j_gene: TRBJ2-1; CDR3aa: CASRQGIGGYNEQFF; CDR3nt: TGTGCCAGCAGGCAGGGTATCGGGGGATACAATGAGCAGTTCTTC
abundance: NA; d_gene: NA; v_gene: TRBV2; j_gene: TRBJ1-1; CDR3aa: CASSARGEAFF; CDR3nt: TGTGCCAGCTCTGCGCGGGGCGAAGCTTTCTTT